The 29 T cell receptor beta chains below come from one sample, sequenced in a study of blood T cell repertoires in COVID-19. Method: immunoSEQ multiplex PCR; TCRdb's copy keeps in-frame clones and lacks some. The table lists over 200,000 clones, about 88% of them singletons. Sequenced material: peripheral blood. These receptors were taken from a man in his forties with acute or convalescent COVID-19.

The chain links TRBV4-3 to TRBJ2-5; 10 bases line up with TRBD2. The CDR3 sequence is 15 residues long. Germline V gene lookup returns CDR1 LGHNA and CDR2 YSLEER. V shed 1 base, J shed 2 bases, and the junction held 1 base outside the gene matches. CDR3 loop: CASSQGAGGQETQYF. In DNA form, the CDR3 reads TGCGCCAGCAGCCAAGGAGCGGGAGGGCAAGAGACCCAGTACTTC.

V gene TRBV25-1 combines with J gene TRBJ2-3; possibly TRBD1 for D (5 bases). The germline CDR1 and CDR2 sequences are MGHDK and SYGVNS. The V and J ends lost 8 bases and 4 bases respectively, with 22 bases between them. There are 16 residues in the CDR3. The CDR3 coding sequence is TGTGCCAGCTCACCCCTCCAGACCAGGGCTCCAGATACGCAGTATTTT. Encoded protein: CASSPLQTRAPDTQYF. Filled out from reference TRBV25-1 and TRBJ2-3, the complete variable domain reads EADIYQTPRYLVIGTGKKITLECSQTMGHDKMYWYQQDPGMELHLIHYSYGVNSTEKGDLSSESTVSRIRTEHFPLTLESARPSHTSQYLCASSPLQTRAPDTQYFGPGTRLTVL.

The chain uses TRBV6-5 and TRBJ2-5; TRBD2 matches 7 bases. The CDR3 consists of 13 residues. V dropped 7 bases and J dropped 4; count of bases not matched to a gene: 6. The germline V gene encodes CDR1 MNHEY and CDR2 SVGAGI. This chain's CDR3 is CASTRGGTETQYF. The CDR3 nucleotides read TGTGCCAGCACCCGGGGAGGGACAGAGACCCAGTACTTC.

The V gene is TRBV12-3 or TRBV12-4, the J gene TRBJ1-5, with D possibly matching TRBD1 (6 bases). The V and J ends lost 5 bases and 5 bases respectively, with 10 bases between them. This CDR3 region has 13 residues. This CDR3 reads CASSAGVDQPQHF. As DNA, the CDR3 is TGTGCCAGCAGTGCAGGGGTTGATCAGCCCCAGCATTTT.

Only one count was recorded for this clone. The chain couples TRBV5-1 to TRBJ2-2; unclear D gene. CDR1 and CDR2 (germline): SGHRS, YFSETQ. Deletions cut 4 bases from V and 2 bases from J, with 12 bases between. The CDR3 loop spans 15 amino acids. The CDR3 region is CASSTQSGNTGELFF. The CDR3 DNA follows: TGCGCCAGCAGCACCCAATCAGGAAACACCGGGGAGCTGTTTTTT. Drawing the rest from reference TRBV5-1 and TRBJ2-2, the complete variable domain is KAGVTQTPRYLIKTRGQQVTLSCSPISGHRSVSWYQQTPGQGLQFLFEYFSETQRNKGNFPGRFSGRQFSNSRSEMNVSTLELGDSALYLCASSTQSGNTGELFFGEGSRLTVL.

The chain combines TRBV11-2 with TRBJ2-7, with TRBD2 matching 10 bases. CDR1 is SGHAT, CDR2 FQNNGV, per germline. V lost 5 bases and J lost 3; bases outside the gene matches: 10. The CDR3 sequence is 16 residues long. In nucleotides, the CDR3 is TGTGCCAGCAGCCCTAAAGCGGGAGGGCTGTTCTACGAGCAGTACTTC. It translates to CASSPKAGGLFYEQYF.

The rearrangement uses TRBV2 and TRBJ1-2; the D gene is possibly TRBD1 (6 bases). The CDR3 loop spans 12 amino acids. Looked up from germline, CDR1 is SNHLY and CDR2 is FYNNEI. The germline V and J ends were trimmed by 5 bases and 8 bases, with 12 bases remaining between them. The CDR3 spells CASSPLTGGYTF. Written as DNA, the CDR3 is TGTGCCAGCAGTCCCCTGACAGGCGGCTACACCTTC.

This chain joins TRBV9 and TRBJ2-2; D is unresolved. CDR1 and CDR2 (germline): SGDLS, YYNGEE. V shed 4 bases and J shed 6 bases, with 13 bases lying between them. The CDR3 totals 14 residues. CDR3 sequence (DNA): TGTGCCAGCAGCTTTACGACGGGTGCCGGGGAGCTGTTTTTT. Translating it yields CASSFTTGAGELFF.

The rearrangement uses TRBV10-1 and TRBJ2-7; TRBD1 agrees at 10 bases. This CDR3 has 15 amino acids. In germline, CDR1 is WNHNN, CDR2 SYGVQD (reference sequence). After removal of 2 bases from V and 5 bases from J, the junction contained 6 bases not matched to a gene. The CDR3: CASSEAGQGVNEQYF. CDR3 sequence (DNA): TGCGCCAGCAGTGAGGCAGGACAGGGGGTTAACGAGCAGTACTTC.

J is TRBJ2-2 and V is TRBV7-9, with D possibly TRBD1 on 6 matching bases. The germline gives CDR1 SEHNR, CDR2 FQNEAQ (reference sequence). The CDR3 is made up of 16 amino acids. Between the trimmed V and J ends, which lost 5 bases and 5 bases, there was a span of 18 bases. CDR3 sequence (DNA): TGTGCCAGCAGCACCCGACAGGATGGGGGAACCGGGGAGCTGTTTTTT. Its protein is CASSTRQDGGTGELFF.

In its sample, this clone was seen once. The chain is built from TRBV6-5 and TRBJ2-5, with unresolved D. CDR3 length: 14 amino acids. With 7 bases removed from V and 5 bases from J, the gap between germline ends came to 17 bases. Germline CDR1 MNHEY, CDR2 SVGAGI. CDR3 DNA: TGTGCCAGCAAGATCACCAAGGCCGGGGAGACCCAGTACTTC. It translates to CASKITKAGETQYF.

This clone appeared a few times. The chain is built from TRBV3-1 (or the pseudogene TRBV3-2) and TRBJ2-7; 11 bases map to TRBD2. The CDR3 is 14 amino acids. V was clipped by 2 bases and J by 3 bases; unmatched bases: 0. Per the germline V gene, CDR1 is LGHDT and CDR2 is YNNKEL (reference sequence). This CDR3 is CASSQTSGSYEQYF. The CDR3 bases are TGTGCCAGCAGCCAAACTAGCGGGAGCTACGAGCAGTACTTC.

The chain uses TRBV10-2 and TRBJ1-5, with 10 bases identical to TRBD1. This CDR3 comprises 15 residues. The trim removed 6 bases at V and 11 bases at J, leaving 13 bases unmatched. From germline, CDR1 is WSHSY and CDR2 SAAADI. DNA for the CDR3: TGCGCCAGCAGCGGTACCGGGACAGGGGTGTTGGCCCAGCATTTT. It codes for CASSGTGTGVLAQHF.

This sequence joins TRBV19 and TRBJ2-1; TRBD2 matches 7 bases. Germline V gene data show CDR1 as LNHDA and CDR2 as SQIVND (reference sequence). There are 12 residues in the CDR3. Losses at the gene ends were 3 bases for V and 9 bases for J; bases not matched to a gene: 2. This chain's CDR3 is CASSMGGTEQFF. The CDR3 bases are TGTGCCAGTAGTATGGGGGGGACTGAGCAGTTCTTC.

This rearrangement joins TRBV28 to TRBJ2-7, with no clear D. V lost 1 base to trimming and J lost 0 bases, with 4 bases between them. From germline, CDR1 is MDHEN and CDR2 SYDVKM. The CDR3 totals 13 residues. CDR3 sequence (DNA): TGTGCCAGCAGTTTATCCCACTCCTACGAGCAGTACTTC. This codes for CASSLSHSYEQYF.

This clone occurred once. The rearrangement uses TRBV9 and TRBJ2-3; possibly TRBD2 for D (5 bases). The CDR3 loop spans 19 amino acids. Trimming took 1 base from V and 3 from J, leaving 24 bases between them. Germline CDR1 is SGDLS and CDR2 is YYNGEE. CDR3: CASSVMGQIGRGGTDTQYF. As DNA, the CDR3 is TGTGCCAGCAGCGTAATGGGTCAAATAGGTCGGGGTGGAACAGATACGCAGTATTTT.

The chain employs TRBV7-8 and TRBJ1-2, with a tentative D call TRBD1 (5 bases). This CDR3 is built from 16 residues. With 3 bases removed from V and 4 bases from J, the gap between germline ends came to 18 bases. CDR1 SGHVS and CDR2 FQNEAQ come from the germline V gene. CDR3 region: CASSLHADSLFYGYTF. The CDR3 coding sequence is TGTGCCAGCAGCTTGCACGCCGACAGTCTTTTCTATGGCTACACCTTC.

V and J are TRBV5-1 and TRBJ1-2; D uncertain. This CDR3 comprises 14 residues. Per germline, CDR1 SGHRS and CDR2 YFSETQ. Deletions cut 0 bases from V and 4 bases from J, with 10 bases between. Here the CDR3 reads CASSLDGQGYGYTF. Here the CDR3 DNA reads TGCGCCAGCAGCTTGGATGGGCAAGGCTATGGCTACACCTTC.

The rearrangement joins TRBV29-1 to TRBJ2-1, with 11 nucleotides matching TRBD2. Looked up from germline, CDR1 is SQVTM and CDR2 is ANQGSEA. The length of the CDR3 is 14 residues. V lost 7 bases, J lost 2 bases, and 4 bases stayed unmatched. The CDR3 region has the DNA TGCAGCGCCCCGGGACTAGCGGCCTACAATGAGCAGTTCTTC. It yields the protein CSAPGLAAYNEQFF.

The V call is TRBV27, the J call TRBJ2-7; a possible D gene is TRBD2 (5 bases). The CDR3 covers 14 residues. CDR1 is MNHEY and CDR2 is SMNVEV in the germline V gene (reference sequence). Trimming removed 3 bases at V and 3 bases at J, with 12 bases between. The CDR3, as DNA: TGTGCCAGCAGTTTCGACGGGGTTCACTACGAGCAGTACTTC. Encoded protein: CASSFDGVHYEQYF.

This clone came up once. The chain joins TRBV19 to TRBJ1-5; 9 nucleotides match TRBD1. With V trimmed by 3 bases and J by 2 bases, 5 bases remained unmatched. Germline CDR1 reads LNHDA; CDR2 reads SQIVND (reference sequence). The CDR3 spans 16 residues. This chain's CDR3 is CASSMTGGEGNQPQHF. For the CDR3, the DNA is TGTGCCAGTAGTATGACAGGGGGGGAGGGCAATCAGCCCCAGCATTTT.

This sequence joins TRBV7-9 and TRBJ1-3; 10 nucleotides agree with TRBD1. V lost 8 bases, J lost 3 bases, and 7 bases stayed unmatched. CDR3 length equals 15 residues. Germline V gene lookup returns CDR1 SEHNR and CDR2 FQNEAQ (reference sequence). CDR3 DNA sequence: TGTGCCAGCGGAAGGACAGGGGGTGGTGGAAACACCATATATTTT. Translated, it gives CASGRTGGGGNTIYF.

This clone was found once. The J gene is TRBJ2-2, the V gene TRBV11-2; 9 bases map to TRBD2. V shed 5 bases and J 6 bases; nucleotides not matched to a gene: 7. Looked up from germline, CDR1 is SGHAT and CDR2 is FQNNGV. The CDR3 covers 15 residues. The CDR3 reads CASSVWREGSGELFF. CDR3 sequence (DNA): TGTGCCAGCAGCGTCTGGCGGGAGGGGTCCGGGGAGCTGTTTTTT.

V usage is TRBV7-9 and J usage is TRBJ2-1, with no clear D. CDR1 is SEHNR and CDR2 is FQNEAQ in the germline V gene (reference sequence). Between the trimmed V and J ends, which lost 10 bases and 1 base, there was a span of 5 bases. This CDR3 has 11 residues. The CDR3: CATLSYNEQFF. Written as DNA, the CDR3 is TGTGCCACTTTGTCCTACAATGAGCAGTTCTTC.

V gene TRBV30 combines with J gene TRBJ1-3, with unresolved D. The CDR3 spans 12 residues. CDR1 and CDR2 (germline): GTSNPN, SVGIG (reference sequence). Trimming left V 4 bases short and J 2 bases short, with 6 bases between. The CDR3 sequence: CAWNLPGNTIYF. The DNA for the CDR3 is TGTGCCTGGAACTTACCTGGAAACACCATATATTTT.

V usage is TRBV7-9 and J usage is TRBJ2-1; D ambiguous. The CDR3 is made up of 12 amino acids. V was cut by 1 base and J by 5 bases, with 3 bases left in between. Germline-derived CDR1 and CDR2 are SEHNR and FQNEAQ (reference sequence). DNA for the CDR3: TGTGCCAGCAGCTTAGGAGACAATGAGCAGTTCTTC. Its translation: CASSLGDNEQFF.

The chain joins TRBV11-3 to TRBJ2-2; D possibly corresponds to TRBD2 (6 bases). The CDR3 totals 13 residues. CDR1 is SGHNT and CDR2 is YENEEA in the germline V gene. V shed 3 bases and J shed 7 bases, with 9 bases lying between them. CDR3: CASSLAGSGELFF. CDR3 DNA: TGTGCCAGCAGCTTGGCGGGGAGCGGGGAGCTGTTTTTT.

The chain combines TRBV2 with TRBJ1-1, with a weak D call TRBD1 (6 bases). This CDR3 region has 13 residues. Looked up from germline, CDR1 is SNHLY and CDR2 is FYNNEI. As DNA, the CDR3 is TGTGCACGAAATTTTCAGACAGGATATGAAGCTTTCTTT. The encoded protein is CARNFQTGYEAFF.

The V call is TRBV28, the J call TRBJ2-7, with D perhaps TRBD2 (6 bases). CDR1 MDHEN and CDR2 SYDVKM come from the germline V gene. Trimming shortened V by 5 bases and J by 4 bases, and 18 bases separated the two germline ends. The CDR3 loop spans 15 amino acids. The CDR3 region is CASSPEGLVLYEQYF. The DNA for the CDR3 is TGTGCCAGCAGTCCCGAGGGACTTGTCCTTTACGAGCAGTACTTC.